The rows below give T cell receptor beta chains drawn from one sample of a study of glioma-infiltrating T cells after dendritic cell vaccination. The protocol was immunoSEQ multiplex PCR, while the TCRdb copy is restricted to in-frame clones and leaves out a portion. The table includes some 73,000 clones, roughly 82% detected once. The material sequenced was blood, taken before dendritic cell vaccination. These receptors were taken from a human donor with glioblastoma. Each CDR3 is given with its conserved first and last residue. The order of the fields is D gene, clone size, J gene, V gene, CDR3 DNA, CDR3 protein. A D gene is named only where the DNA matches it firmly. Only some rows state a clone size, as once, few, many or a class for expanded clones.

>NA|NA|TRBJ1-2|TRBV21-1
TGTGCCAGCAATCCCGCTTTGAAAATGGGGGCGCTAGACACCTATGGCTACACCTTC
CASNPALKMGALDTYGYTF
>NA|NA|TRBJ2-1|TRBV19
TGTGCCAGTAGTTCCCATAAGAGCAATGAGCAGTTCTTC
CASSSHKSNEQFF
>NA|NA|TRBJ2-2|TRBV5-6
TGTGCCAGTAAGAGGCGGGTGGAGGGCACCGGGGAGCTGTTTTTT
CASKRRVEGTGELFF
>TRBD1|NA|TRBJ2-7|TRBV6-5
TGTGCCAGCAGTTACTCGGGGACAGCTTCCTACGAGCAGTACTTC
CASSYSGTASYEQYF
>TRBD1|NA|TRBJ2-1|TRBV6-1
TGTGCCAGCAGTGAACCCGGGACAGTCTCTCGGTACAATGAGCAGTTCTTC
CASSEPGTVSRYNEQFF
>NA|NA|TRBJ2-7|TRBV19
TGTGCCAGTAGCTCGGACAAGTCCTACGAGCAGTACTTC
CASSSDKSYEQYF
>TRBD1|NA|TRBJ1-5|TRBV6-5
TGTGCCAGCAGACAGGACAGGAGTCAGCCCCAGCATTTT
CASRQDRSQPQHF
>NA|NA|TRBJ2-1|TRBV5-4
TGTGCCAGCAGCCCGGTCCATCGGGGAAGCTCCTACAATGAGCAGTTCTTC
CASSPVHRGSSYNEQFF
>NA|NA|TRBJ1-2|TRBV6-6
TGTGCCAGCATATCCAGCGGGAACTATGGCTACACCTTC
CASISSGNYGYTF
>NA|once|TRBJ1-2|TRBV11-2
TGTGCCAGCAGCTTATTACAGGGATTGGGCTATGGCTACACCTTC
CASSLLQGLGYGYTF
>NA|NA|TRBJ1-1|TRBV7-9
TGTGCCAGCAGCCTTATGGAGAGTCTTGAAGCTTTCTTT
CASSLMESLEAFF
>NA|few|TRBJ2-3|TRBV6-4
TGTGCCAGCAGTGACGGCGCGGCTAGCACAGATACGCAGTATTTT
CASSDGAASTDTQYF
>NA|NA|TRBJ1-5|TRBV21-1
TGTGCCAGCAGCTCCGCCGGGGACAGTGAGGGCAATCAGCCCCAGCATTTT
CASSSAGDSEGNQPQHF
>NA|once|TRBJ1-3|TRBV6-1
TGTGCCAGCAGTCCCTGGGAGGGAAACACCATATATTTT
CASSPWEGNTIYF
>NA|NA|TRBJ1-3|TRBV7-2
TGTGCCAGCAGCTTGGGTGGGGGCCTATACACCATATATTTT
CASSLGGGLYTIYF
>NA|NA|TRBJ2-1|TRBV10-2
TGCGCCAGCAGCGAAACAGGGTACAATGAGCAGTTCTTC
CASSETGYNEQFF
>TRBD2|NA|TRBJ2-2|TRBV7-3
TGTGCCAGCAGCTTACTCGGGACTATTAACACCGGGGAGCTGTTTTTT
CASSLLGTINTGELFF
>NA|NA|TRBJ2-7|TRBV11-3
TGTGCCAGCAGCTTAGGTCCCAGCTCCTACGAGCAGTACTTC
CASSLGPSSYEQYF
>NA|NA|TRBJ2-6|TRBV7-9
TGTGCCAGCAGCTTAAGTACAAACTCTGGGGCCAACGTCCTGACTTTC
CASSLSTNSGANVLTF
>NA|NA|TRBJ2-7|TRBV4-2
TGTGCCAGCAGCCCACGGTTGGCAGGTCAAAAAAACTACGAGCAGTACTTC
CASSPRLAGQKNYEQYF
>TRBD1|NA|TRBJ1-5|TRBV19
TGTGCCAGTAGGACCCCCCGGCAGTCAGGGGGCTTTGATCAGCCCCAGCATTTT
CASRTPRQSGGFDQPQHF
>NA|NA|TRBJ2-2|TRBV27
TGTGCCAGCAGTTTATACGCGGGATATTCGGACACCGGGGAGCTGTTTTTT
CASSLYAGYSDTGELFF
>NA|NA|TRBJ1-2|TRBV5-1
TGCGCCAGCAGTAAGGACAGACCTCACTATGGCTACACCTTC
CASSKDRPHYGYTF
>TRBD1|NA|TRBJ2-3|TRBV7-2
TGTGCCAGCAGGCAACGGACAGGGGGCCCAGATACGCAGTATTTT
CASRQRTGGPDTQYF
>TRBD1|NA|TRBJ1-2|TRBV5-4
TGTGCCAGCAGTCGCGGGACAGGGGTAGAGGGCTACACCTTC
CASSRGTGVEGYTF
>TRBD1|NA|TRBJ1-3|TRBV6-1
TGTGCCAGCAGAGACCAGGGGGCCTCAGGAAACACCATATATTTT
CASRDQGASGNTIYF
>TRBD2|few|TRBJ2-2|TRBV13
TGTGCCAGCAGCGGACGGACTAGCGGGAGCGACACCGGGGAGCTGTTTTTT
CASSGRTSGSDTGELFF
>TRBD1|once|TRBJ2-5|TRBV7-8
TGTGCCAGCAGCTTGTCCGGGACAGCCGAGACCCAGTACTTC
CASSLSGTAETQYF
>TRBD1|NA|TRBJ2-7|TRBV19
TGTGCCAGTAGTATAAGGGGACAGGACTACGAGCAGTACTTC
CASSIRGQDYEQYF
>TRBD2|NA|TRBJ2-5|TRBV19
TGTGCCAGTAGTTCCTCTAGCGGGAGGGGGGAGACCCAGTACTTC
CASSSSSGRGETQYF
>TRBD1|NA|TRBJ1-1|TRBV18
TGTGCCAGCTCACCGTTTGAGGGGGCAAACACTGAAGCTTTCTTT
CASSPFEGANTEAFF
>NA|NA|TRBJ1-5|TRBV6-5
TGTGCCAGCAGTTACTATAGCGGGCCCCAGCATTTT
CASSYYSGPQHF
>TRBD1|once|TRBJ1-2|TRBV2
TGTGCCAGCAGTGGGGACAGGGGTGGCTATGGCTACACCTTC
CASSGDRGGYGYTF